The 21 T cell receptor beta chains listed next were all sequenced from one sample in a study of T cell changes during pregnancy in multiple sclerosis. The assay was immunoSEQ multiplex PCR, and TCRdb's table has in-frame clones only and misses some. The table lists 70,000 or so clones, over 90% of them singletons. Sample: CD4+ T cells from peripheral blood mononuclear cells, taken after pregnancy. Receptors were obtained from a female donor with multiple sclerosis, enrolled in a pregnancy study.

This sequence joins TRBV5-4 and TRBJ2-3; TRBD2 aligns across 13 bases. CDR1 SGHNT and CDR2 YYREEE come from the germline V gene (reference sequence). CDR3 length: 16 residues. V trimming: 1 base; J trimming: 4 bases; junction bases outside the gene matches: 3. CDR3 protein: CASSLKLAGGADTQYF. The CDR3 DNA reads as TGTGCCAGCAGCTTGAAACTAGCGGGAGGGGCAGATACGCAGTATTTT. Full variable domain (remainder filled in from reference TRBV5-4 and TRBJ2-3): ETGVTQSPTHLIKTRGQQVTLRCSSQSGHNTVSWYQQALGQGPQFIFQYYREEENGRGNFPPRFSGLQFPNYSSELNVNALELDDSALYLCASSLKLAGGADTQYFGPGTRLTVL.

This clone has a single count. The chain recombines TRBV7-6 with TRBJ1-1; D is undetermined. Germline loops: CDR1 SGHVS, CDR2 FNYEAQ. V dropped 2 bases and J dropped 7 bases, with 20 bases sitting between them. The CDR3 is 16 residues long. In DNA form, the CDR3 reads TGTGCCAGCAGCTTAAGTGCAGGTCGCTCCGCTTTTGAAGCTTTCTTT. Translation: CASSLSAGRSAFEAFF.

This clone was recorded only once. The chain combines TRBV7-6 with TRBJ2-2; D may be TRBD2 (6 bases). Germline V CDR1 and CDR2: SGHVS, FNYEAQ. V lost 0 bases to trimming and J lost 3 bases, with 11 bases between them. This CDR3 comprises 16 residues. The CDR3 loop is CASSLASGSHTGELFF. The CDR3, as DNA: TGTGCCAGCAGCTTAGCGAGCGGGTCGCACACCGGGGAGCTGTTTTTT.

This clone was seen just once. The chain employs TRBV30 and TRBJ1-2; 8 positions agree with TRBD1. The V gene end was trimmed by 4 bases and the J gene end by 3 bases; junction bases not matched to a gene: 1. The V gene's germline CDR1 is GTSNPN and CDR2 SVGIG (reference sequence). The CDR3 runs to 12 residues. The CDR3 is CAWIQGDYGYTF. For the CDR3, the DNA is TGTGCCTGGATACAGGGGGACTATGGCTACACCTTC.

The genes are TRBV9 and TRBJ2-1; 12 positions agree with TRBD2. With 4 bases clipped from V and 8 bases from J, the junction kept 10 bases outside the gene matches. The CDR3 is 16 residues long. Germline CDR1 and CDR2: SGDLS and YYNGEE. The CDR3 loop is CASSYGLAGMADEQFF. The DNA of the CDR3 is TGTGCCAGCAGCTACGGACTAGCGGGAATGGCCGATGAGCAGTTCTTC.

This chain's CDR3 is CASSLGTSPDTQYF. DNA of the CDR3: TGTGCCAGTAGTCTAGGGACTAGCCCAGATACGCAGTATTTT. The V and J genes are TRBV19 and TRBJ2-3; 9 bases agree with TRBD2. Germline lookup yields CDR1 LNHDA and CDR2 SQIVND (reference sequence). This CDR3 is 14 amino acids long. After removal of 5 bases from V and 4 bases from J, the junction contained 4 bases not matched to a gene.

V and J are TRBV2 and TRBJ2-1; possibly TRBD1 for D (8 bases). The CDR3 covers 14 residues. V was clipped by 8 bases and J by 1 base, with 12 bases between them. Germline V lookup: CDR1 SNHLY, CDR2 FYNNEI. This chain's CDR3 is CASGGDRSYNEQFF. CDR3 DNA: TGTGCCAGCGGGGGGGACAGGTCCTACAATGAGCAGTTCTTC.

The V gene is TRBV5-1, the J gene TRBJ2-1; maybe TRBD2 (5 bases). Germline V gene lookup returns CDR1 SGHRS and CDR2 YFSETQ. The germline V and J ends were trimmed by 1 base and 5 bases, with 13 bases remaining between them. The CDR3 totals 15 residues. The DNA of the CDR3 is TGCGCCAGCAGCTTGACGGGAAAAGTCAACAATGAGCAGTTCTTC. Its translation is CASSLTGKVNNEQFF.

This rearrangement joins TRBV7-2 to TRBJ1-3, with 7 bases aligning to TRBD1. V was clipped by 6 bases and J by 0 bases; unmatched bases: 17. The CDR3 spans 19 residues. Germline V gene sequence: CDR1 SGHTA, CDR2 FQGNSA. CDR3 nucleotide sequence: TGTGCCAGCAGACACGTATTTGGGACAGACCTCAACTCTGGAAACACCATATATTTT. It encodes CASRHVFGTDLNSGNTIYF.

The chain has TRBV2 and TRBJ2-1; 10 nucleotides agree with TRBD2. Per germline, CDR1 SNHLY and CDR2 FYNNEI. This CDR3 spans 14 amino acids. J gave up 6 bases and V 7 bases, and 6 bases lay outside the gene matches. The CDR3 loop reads CASTGTSASNEQFF. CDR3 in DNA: TGTGCCAGCACTGGGACTAGCGCAAGCAATGAGCAGTTCTTC.

CDR3 sequence reads: CASSLSISGNTIYF. Here the CDR3 DNA reads TGTGCCAGCAGCTTATCCATCTCTGGAAACACCATATATTTT. The V gene is TRBV7-6, the J gene TRBJ1-3; D gene uncertain. CDR1 is SGHVS and CDR2 is FNYEAQ in the germline V gene. The CDR3 runs 14 residues. V was pared by 2 bases and J by 0 bases, with 5 bases between.

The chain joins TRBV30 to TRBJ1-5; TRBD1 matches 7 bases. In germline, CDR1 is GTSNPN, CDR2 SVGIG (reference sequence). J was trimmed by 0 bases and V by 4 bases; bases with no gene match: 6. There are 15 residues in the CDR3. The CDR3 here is CAWTPGGISNQPQHF. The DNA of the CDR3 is TGTGCCTGGACTCCAGGGGGTATTAGCAATCAGCCCCAGCATTTT.

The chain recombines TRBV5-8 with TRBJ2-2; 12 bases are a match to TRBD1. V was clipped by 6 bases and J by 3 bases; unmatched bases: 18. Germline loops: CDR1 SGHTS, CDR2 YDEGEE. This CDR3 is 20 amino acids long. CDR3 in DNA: TGTGCCAGCATCCGATCCGGGACAGGGGGCCCATCAGGGGACACCGGGGAGCTGTTTTTT. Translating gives CASIRSGTGGPSGDTGELFF.

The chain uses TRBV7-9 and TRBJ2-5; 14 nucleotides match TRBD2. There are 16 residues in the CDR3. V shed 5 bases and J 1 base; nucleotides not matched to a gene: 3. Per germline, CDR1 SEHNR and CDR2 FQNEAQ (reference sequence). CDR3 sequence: CASSGTSGGFQETQYF. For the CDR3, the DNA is TGTGCCAGCAGCGGGACTAGCGGGGGTTTCCAAGAGACCCAGTACTTC.

The CDR3 spells CASSKGGTTNNEQFF. The CDR3 nucleotides read TGTGCCAGCAGCAAAGGCGGGACTACTAACAATGAGCAGTTCTTC. The chain is built from TRBV11-3 and TRBJ2-1; 7 bases match TRBD2. In germline, CDR1 is SGHNT, CDR2 YENEEA. CDR3 length: 15 amino acids. The V segment lost 5 bases and the J segment 5 bases; nucleotides outside the gene matches: 9.

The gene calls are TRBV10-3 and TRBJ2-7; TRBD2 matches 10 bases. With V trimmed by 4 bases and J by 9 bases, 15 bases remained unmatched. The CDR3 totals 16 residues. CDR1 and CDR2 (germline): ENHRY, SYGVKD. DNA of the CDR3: TGTGCCATCAGTGTATCCGAGGGGCAACTAGCGGGGACGCAGTACTTC. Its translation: CAISVSEGQLAGTQYF.

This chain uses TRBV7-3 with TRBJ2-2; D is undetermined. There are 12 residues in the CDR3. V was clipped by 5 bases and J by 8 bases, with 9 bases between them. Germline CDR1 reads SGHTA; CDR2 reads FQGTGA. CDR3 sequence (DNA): TGTGCCAGCAGCCCCTACCCGGGGGAGCTGTTTTTT. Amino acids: CASSPYPGELFF.

The CDR3 region is CASSLRNRDSSYEQYF. CDR3 nucleotide sequence: TGTGCCAGCAGCCTTAGAAACCGGGACTCCTCCTACGAGCAGTACTTC. The V gene is TRBV7-8, the J gene TRBJ2-7, with D perhaps TRBD2 (6 bases). The CDR3 is made up of 16 amino acids. Trimming removed 5 bases at V and 0 bases at J, with 17 bases between. Germline V gene lookup returns CDR1 SGHVS and CDR2 FQNEAQ. Using reference TRBV7-8 and TRBJ2-7 for the parts outside the CDR3, the full variable domain is GAGVSQSPRYKVAKRGQDVALRCDPISGHVSLFWYQQALGQGPEFLTYFQNEAQLDKSGLPSDRFFAERPEGSVSTLKIQRTQQEDSAVYLCASSLRNRDSSYEQYFGPGTRLTVT.

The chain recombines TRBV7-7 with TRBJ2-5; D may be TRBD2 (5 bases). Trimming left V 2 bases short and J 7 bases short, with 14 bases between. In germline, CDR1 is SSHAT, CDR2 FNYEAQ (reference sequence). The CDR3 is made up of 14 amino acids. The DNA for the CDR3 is TGTGCCAGCAGCTTAAACGGCCAGAGCGGGACCCAGTACTTC. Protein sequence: CASSLNGQSGTQYF.

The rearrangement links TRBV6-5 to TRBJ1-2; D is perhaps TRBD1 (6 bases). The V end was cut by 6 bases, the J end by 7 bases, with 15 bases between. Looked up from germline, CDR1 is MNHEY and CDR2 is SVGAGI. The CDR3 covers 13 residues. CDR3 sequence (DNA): TGTGCCAGCAGCTCCCGGACAGTCTCTGGCTACACCTTC. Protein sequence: CASSSRTVSGYTF.

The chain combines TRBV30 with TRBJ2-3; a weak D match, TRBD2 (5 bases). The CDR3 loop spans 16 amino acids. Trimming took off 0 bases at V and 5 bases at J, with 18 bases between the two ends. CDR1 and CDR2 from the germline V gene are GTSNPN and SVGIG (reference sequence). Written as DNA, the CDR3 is TGTGCCTGGAGTGTTAGGCGGAGGCCCCCGGTAGATACGCAGTATTTT. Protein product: CAWSVRRRPPVDTQYF.